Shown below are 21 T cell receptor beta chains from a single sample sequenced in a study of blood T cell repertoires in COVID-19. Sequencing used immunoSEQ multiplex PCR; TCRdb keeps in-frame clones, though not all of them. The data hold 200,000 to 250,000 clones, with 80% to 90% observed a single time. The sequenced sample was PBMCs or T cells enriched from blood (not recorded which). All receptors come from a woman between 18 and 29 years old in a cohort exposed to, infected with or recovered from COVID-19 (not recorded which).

The CDR3 region is CASSDRPSSGNTIYF. Here the CDR3 DNA reads TGTGCCAGCAGTGACAGGCCCAGCTCTGGAAACACCATATATTTT. The chain uses TRBV6-1 and TRBJ1-3; unclear D gene. Trimming left V 3 bases short and J 0 bases short, with 9 bases between. The CDR3 is 15 residues long. The germline gives CDR1 MNHNS, CDR2 SASEGT.

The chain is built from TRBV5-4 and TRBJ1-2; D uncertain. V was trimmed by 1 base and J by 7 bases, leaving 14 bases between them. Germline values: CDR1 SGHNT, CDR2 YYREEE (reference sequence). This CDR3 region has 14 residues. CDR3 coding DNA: TGTGCCAGCAGCTTGCTCGGGGAGGGTCGTGGCTACACCTTC. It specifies CASSLLGEGRGYTF. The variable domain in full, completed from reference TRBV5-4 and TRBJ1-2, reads ETGVTQSPTHLIKTRGQQVTLRCSSQSGHNTVSWYQQALGQGPQFIFQYYREEENGRGNFPPRFSGLQFPNYSSELNVNALELDDSALYLCASSLLGEGRGYTFGSGTRLTVV.

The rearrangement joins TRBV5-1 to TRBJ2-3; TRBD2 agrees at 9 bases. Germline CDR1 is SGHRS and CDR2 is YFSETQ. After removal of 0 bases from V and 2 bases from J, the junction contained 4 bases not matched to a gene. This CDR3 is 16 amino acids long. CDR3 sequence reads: CASSLVAGVDTDTQYF. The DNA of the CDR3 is TGCGCCAGCAGCTTGGTAGCGGGGGTTGACACAGATACGCAGTATTTT. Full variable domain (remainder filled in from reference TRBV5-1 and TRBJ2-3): KAGVTQTPRYLIKTRGQQVTLSCSPISGHRSVSWYQQTPGQGLQFLFEYFSETQRNKGNFPGRFSGRQFSNSRSEMNVSTLELGDSALYLCASSLVAGVDTDTQYFGPGTRLTVL.

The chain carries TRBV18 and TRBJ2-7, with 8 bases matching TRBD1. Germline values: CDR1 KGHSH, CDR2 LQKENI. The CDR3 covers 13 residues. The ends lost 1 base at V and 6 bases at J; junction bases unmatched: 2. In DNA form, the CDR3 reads TGTGCCAGCTCACCACTGACAGGGGTCGAGCAGTACTTC. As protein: CASSPLTGVEQYF.

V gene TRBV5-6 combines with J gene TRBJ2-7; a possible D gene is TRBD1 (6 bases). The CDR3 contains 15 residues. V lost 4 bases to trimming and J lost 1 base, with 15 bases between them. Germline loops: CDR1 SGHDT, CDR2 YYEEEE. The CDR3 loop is CASSLLQGRSYEQYF. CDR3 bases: TGTGCCAGCAGCCTACTACAGGGTAGGTCCTACGAGCAGTACTTC.

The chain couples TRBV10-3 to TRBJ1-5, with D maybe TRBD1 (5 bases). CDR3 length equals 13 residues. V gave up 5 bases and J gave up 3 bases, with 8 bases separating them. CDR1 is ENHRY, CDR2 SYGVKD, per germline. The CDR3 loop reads CAISSRDNQPQHF. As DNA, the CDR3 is TGTGCCATCAGTTCCAGGGACAATCAGCCCCAGCATTTT.

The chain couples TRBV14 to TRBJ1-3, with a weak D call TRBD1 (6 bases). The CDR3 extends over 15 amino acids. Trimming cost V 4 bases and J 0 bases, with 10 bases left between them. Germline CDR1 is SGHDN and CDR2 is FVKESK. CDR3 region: CASSPRDNSGNTIYF. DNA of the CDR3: TGTGCCAGCAGCCCCCGGGACAACTCTGGAAACACCATATATTTT. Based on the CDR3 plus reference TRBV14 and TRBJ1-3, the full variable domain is EAGVTQFPSHSVIEKGQTVTLRCDPISGHDNLYWYRRVMGKEIKFLLHFVKESKQDESGMPNNRFLAERTGGTYSTLKVQPAELEDSGVYFCASSPRDNSGNTIYFGEGSWLTVV.

CDR3 in amino acids: CATSDPLDRVILGSENQPQHF. Written as DNA, the CDR3 is TGTGCCACCAGTGATCCGCTGGACAGGGTTATTCTCGGATCGGAAAATCAGCCCCAGCATTTT. V usage is TRBV24-1 and J usage is TRBJ1-5, with TRBD1 identical over 8 bases. The germline gives CDR1 KGHDR, CDR2 SFDVKD. V shed 3 bases and J 4 bases; nucleotides not matched to a gene: 22. The CDR3 contains 21 residues.

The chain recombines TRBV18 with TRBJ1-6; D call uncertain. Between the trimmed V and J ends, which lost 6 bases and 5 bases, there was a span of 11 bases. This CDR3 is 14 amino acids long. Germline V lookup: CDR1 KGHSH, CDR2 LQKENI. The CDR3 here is CASSPENDNSPLHF. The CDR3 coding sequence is TGTGCCAGCTCCCCGGAGAACGATAATTCACCCCTCCACTTT.

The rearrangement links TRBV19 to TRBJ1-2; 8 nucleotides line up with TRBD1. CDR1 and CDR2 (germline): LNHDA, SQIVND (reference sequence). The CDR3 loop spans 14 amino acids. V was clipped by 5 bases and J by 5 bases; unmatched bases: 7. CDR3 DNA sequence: TGTGCCAGTAGTGGACAGGGAACGACTTATGGCTACACCTTC. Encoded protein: CASSGQGTTYGYTF.

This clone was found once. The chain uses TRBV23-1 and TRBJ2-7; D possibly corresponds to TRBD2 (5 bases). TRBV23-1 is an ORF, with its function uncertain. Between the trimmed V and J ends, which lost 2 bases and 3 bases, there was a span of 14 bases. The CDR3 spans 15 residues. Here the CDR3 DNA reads TGCGCCAGCAGTCAAAACAGCGGTCTTATCTACGAGCAGTACTTC. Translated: CASSQNSGLIYEQYF.

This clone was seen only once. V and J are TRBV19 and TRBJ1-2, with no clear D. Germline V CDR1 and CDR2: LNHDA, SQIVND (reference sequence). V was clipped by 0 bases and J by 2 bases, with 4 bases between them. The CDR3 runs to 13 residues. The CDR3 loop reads CASSIEENYGYTF. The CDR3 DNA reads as TGTGCCAGTAGTATAGAGGAGAACTATGGCTACACCTTC.

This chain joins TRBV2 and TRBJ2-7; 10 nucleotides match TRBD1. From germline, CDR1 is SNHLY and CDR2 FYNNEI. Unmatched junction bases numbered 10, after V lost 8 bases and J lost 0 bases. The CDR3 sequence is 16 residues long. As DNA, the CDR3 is TGTGCCAGCTCCTTTCTCGGGACAGGGGCCTCCTACGAGCAGTACTTC. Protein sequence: CASSFLGTGASYEQYF.

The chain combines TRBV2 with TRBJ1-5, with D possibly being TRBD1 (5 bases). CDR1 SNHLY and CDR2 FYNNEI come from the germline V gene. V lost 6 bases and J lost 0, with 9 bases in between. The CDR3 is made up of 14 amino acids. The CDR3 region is CASSAGYSNQPQHF. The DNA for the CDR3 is TGTGCCAGCAGCGCAGGGTATAGCAATCAGCCCCAGCATTTT. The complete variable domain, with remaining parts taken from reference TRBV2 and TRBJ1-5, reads EPEVTQTPSHQVTQMGQEVILRCVPISNHLYFYWYRQILGQKVEFLVSFYNNEISEKSEIFDDQFSVERPDGSNFTLKIRSTKLEDSAMYFCASSAGYSNQPQHFGDGTRLSIL.

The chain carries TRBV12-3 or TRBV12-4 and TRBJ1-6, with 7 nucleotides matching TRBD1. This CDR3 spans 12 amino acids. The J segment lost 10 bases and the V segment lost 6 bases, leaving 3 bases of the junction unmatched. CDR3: CASSLQGSPLHF. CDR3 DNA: TGTGCCAGCAGCCTACAGGGGTCACCCCTCCACTTT.

The CDR3 DNA reads as TGTGCCAGCAGTTTCGTAAATACAGGGGGCACTGAAGCTTTCTTT. Protein sequence: CASSFVNTGGTEAFF. This chain uses TRBV27 with TRBJ1-1; 8 bases fit TRBD1. Trimming removed 3 bases from V and 4 bases from J; junction bases left unmatched: 7. The CDR3 has 15 amino acids. Germline CDR1 MNHEY, CDR2 SMNVEV (reference sequence).

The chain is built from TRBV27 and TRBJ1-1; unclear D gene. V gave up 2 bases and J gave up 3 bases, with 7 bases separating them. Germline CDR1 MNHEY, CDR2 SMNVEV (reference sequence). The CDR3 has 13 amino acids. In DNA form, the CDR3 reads TGTGCCAGCAGTTTAACGAGGCACACTGAAGCTTTCTTT. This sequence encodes CASSLTRHTEAFF.

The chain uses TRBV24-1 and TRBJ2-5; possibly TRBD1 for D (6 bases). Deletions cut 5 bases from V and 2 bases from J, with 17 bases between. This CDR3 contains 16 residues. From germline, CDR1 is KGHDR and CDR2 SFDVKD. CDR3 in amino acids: CATSVSLGARQETQYF. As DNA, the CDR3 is TGTGCCACCAGTGTGTCTCTGGGGGCCAGACAAGAGACCCAGTACTTC.

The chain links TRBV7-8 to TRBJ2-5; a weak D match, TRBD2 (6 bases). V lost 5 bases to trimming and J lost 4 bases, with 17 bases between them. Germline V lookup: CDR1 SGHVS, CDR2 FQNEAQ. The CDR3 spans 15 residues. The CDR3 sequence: CASSTNPEGLETQYF. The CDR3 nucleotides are TGTGCCAGCAGCACGAACCCGGAGGGGCTAGAGACCCAGTACTTC.

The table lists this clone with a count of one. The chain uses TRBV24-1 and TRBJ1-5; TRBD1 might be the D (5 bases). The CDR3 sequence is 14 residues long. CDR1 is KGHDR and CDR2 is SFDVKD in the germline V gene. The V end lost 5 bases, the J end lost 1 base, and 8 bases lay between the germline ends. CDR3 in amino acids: CATSATDSNQPQHF. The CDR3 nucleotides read TGTGCCACCAGTGCGACAGACAGCAATCAGCCCCAGCATTTT.

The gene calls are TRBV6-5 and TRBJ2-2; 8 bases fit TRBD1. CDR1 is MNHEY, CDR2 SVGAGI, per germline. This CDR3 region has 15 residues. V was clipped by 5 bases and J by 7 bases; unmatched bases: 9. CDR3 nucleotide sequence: TGTGCCAGCAGTAAGGCGACAGGGGACGGCGGGGAGCTGTTTTTT. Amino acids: CASSKATGDGGELFF.